Given below is one T cell receptor (beta chain) in context. Its antigen is unknown. The PCR was carried out with 60 Vbeta primers and 13 Jbeta primers. Repertoires were generated with immunoSEQ multiplex PCR, while TCRdb's copy carries only in-frame clones and drops some. Of about 210,000 clones in the sample, 85% were seen once. The sample belongs to a study of cytomegalovirus exposure and HLA in healthy donors. Study-level findings and limits: It was 150 to 200 TCR beta chains that were listed as cytomegalovirus-associated.

The CDR3 consists of 15 residues. Germline lookup yields CDR1 LNHNV and CDR2 YYDKDF (reference sequence). The sequenced material came from PBMCs. This TCR came from a girl aged 2-10 years in good health and CMV-seronegative. J is TRBJ2-5 and V is TRBV15; 8 bases map to TRBD2. The tail of the sequence fits TRBJ2-7 better, so the J call may be wrong. The CDR3 DNA reads TGTGCCACCAGCAGAGATTTGACTAGCGACTACGAGCAGTACTTC. Its protein product is CATSRDLTSDYEQYF.